Shown below are 15 T cell receptor beta chains from a single sample sequenced in a study of T cell responses to AZD1222 COVID-19 vaccine (dated by TCRdb to about 2021). The library was made by the immunoSEQ multiplex PCR assay. The source is immuneACCESS, and TCRdb retained only in-frame sequences with V and J called. Part of the clones is not carried over; for the studies checked, unresolved V genes explain less than half of this, and the remainder is unexplained. The sample records about 96,000 clones, around nine tenths of which are singletons. The biggest ten clones account for less than 5.5% of the sample. The time point label of this sample denotes: baseline before first vaccination. Taken with the paper, the label for treatment or condition translates to: meningococcal conjugate vaccine given as trial control. The material sequenced was peripheral blood, taken on day 0 of MenACWY control vaccination. Receptor source: an adult in good health.

In nucleotides, the CDR3 is TGCAGCGTTGTATCCTCGGCAGATACGCAGTATTTT. Translated: CSVVSSADTQYF. V and J are TRBV29-1 and TRBJ2-3, with unresolved D. This CDR3 has 12 residues. Germline CDR1 is SQVTM and CDR2 is ANQGSEA. Trimming left V 4 bases short and J 4 bases short, with 9 bases between.

The chain employs TRBV5-6 and TRBJ1-6; D not resolved. The V end was cut by 7 bases, the J end by 6 bases, with 11 bases between. This CDR3 is 13 amino acids long. Germline CDR1 SGHDT, CDR2 YYEEEE. CDR3 sequence reads: CASGGASNSPLHF. In DNA, the CDR3 is TGTGCCAGCGGAGGAGCCTCTAATTCACCCCTCCACTTT.

The chain couples TRBV11-2 to TRBJ2-7; TRBD2 agrees at 8 bases. Germline assignment: CDR1 SGHAT and CDR2 FQNNGV. V lost 5 bases and J lost 0; bases outside the gene matches: 3. The CDR3 runs to 14 residues. CDR3 nucleotides: TGTGCCAGCAGCATTAGCGGGAACTCCTACGAGCAGTACTTC. It specifies CASSISGNSYEQYF.

This clone was counted a single time. This chain links TRBV24-1 with TRBJ2-3; D possibly uses TRBD1 or TRBD2 (6 bases each). V lost 9 bases and J 0 bases, leaving 12 bases between the germline ends. Germline CDR1 is KGHDR and CDR2 is SFDVKD. The CDR3 contains 14 residues. This CDR3 is CATGGTPSTDTQYF. Here the CDR3 DNA reads TGTGCCACCGGGGGGACACCAAGCACAGATACGCAGTATTTT.

The V gene is TRBV7-9, the J gene TRBJ2-1; D not certain. This CDR3 region has 13 residues. CDR1 SEHNR and CDR2 FQNEAQ come from the germline V gene (reference sequence). The V end was cut by 2 bases, the J end by 4 bases, with 6 bases between. CDR3 loop: CASSLTVYNEQFF. The CDR3 region has the DNA TGTGCCAGCAGCTTAACGGTTTACAATGAGCAGTTCTTC.

The chain joins TRBV2 to TRBJ1-4; a possible D gene is TRBD1 (6 bases). V shed 4 bases and J shed 8 bases, with 14 bases lying between them. The CDR3 is 14 amino acids. CDR1 SNHLY and CDR2 FYNNEI come from the germline V gene. The CDR3 sequence is CASSVSQGTEKLFF. The CDR3 DNA sequence: TGTGCCAGCAGTGTATCGCAGGGGACCGAAAAACTGTTTTTT.

The chain uses TRBV9 and TRBJ1-1; 7 bases are a match to TRBD1. The V gene's germline CDR1 is SGDLS and CDR2 YYNGEE. With V trimmed by 0 bases and J by 1 base, 0 bases remained unmatched. The CDR3 extends over 14 amino acids. The CDR3 here is CASSVGDRNTEAFF. CDR3 sequence (DNA): TGTGCCAGCAGCGTAGGGGACAGGAACACTGAAGCTTTCTTT.

The rearrangement joins TRBV27 to TRBJ1-1, with D unresolved. Trimming removed 3 bases at V and 2 bases at J, with 7 bases between. Germline loops: CDR1 MNHEY, CDR2 SMNVEV (reference sequence). The CDR3 runs 13 residues. The CDR3 region is CASSFVGNTEAFF. The CDR3 DNA sequence: TGTGCCAGCAGTTTTGTAGGTAACACTGAAGCTTTCTTT.

This clone was seen a single time. The chain couples TRBV3-1 (or the pseudogene TRBV3-2) to TRBJ2-7; 9 bases are shared with TRBD2. V gave up 0 bases and J gave up 4 bases; unmatched junction bases: 10. The CDR3 sequence is 17 residues long. Germline CDR1 reads LGHDT; CDR2 reads YNNKEL (reference sequence). The CDR3 coding sequence is TGTGCCAGCAGCCAAGATAGTGGTAGCGGGAGAGCGTACGAGCAGTACTTC. This encodes CASSQDSGSGRAYEQYF.

V gene TRBV2 combines with J gene TRBJ2-5, with 12 positions matching TRBD2. Germline V gene data show CDR1 as SNHLY and CDR2 as FYNNEI. The length of the CDR3 is 14 residues. V dropped 5 bases and J dropped 4; count of bases not matched to a gene: 2. CDR3 amino acids: CASSQTSGGETQYF. CDR3 sequence (DNA): TGTGCCAGCAGTCAGACTAGCGGGGGAGAGACCCAGTACTTC.

The rearrangement uses TRBV24-1 and TRBJ2-1, with D unclear. The V gene's germline CDR1 is KGHDR and CDR2 SFDVKD. CDR3 size: 12 residues. Deletions cut 7 bases from V and 6 bases from J, with 9 bases between. DNA of the CDR3: TGTGCCACCAGCAGCCGCAGCAATGAGCAGTTCTTC. It yields the protein CATSSRSNEQFF.

The chain joins TRBV11-2 to TRBJ1-5; D is unclear. Trimming cost V 3 bases and J 0 bases, with 9 bases left between them. From germline, CDR1 is SGHAT and CDR2 FQNNGV. The CDR3 totals 15 residues. DNA of the CDR3: TGTGCCAGCAGCTTGGGCAGATCTAGCAATCAGCCCCAGCATTTT. Translated, it gives CASSLGRSSNQPQHF.

This clone came up a few times. The V call is TRBV5-1, the J call TRBJ1-1; 10 bases are shared with TRBD1. Germline V gives CDR1 SGHRS, CDR2 YFSETQ. J lost 2 bases, V lost 3 bases, and 4 bases had no gene match. The CDR3 consists of 15 residues. As DNA, the CDR3 is TGCGCCAGCAGCTCAGGACAGGGGGGAAACACTGAAGCTTTCTTT. This sequence encodes CASSSGQGGNTEAFF.

The gene calls are TRBV2 and TRBJ1-5; 7 bases align to TRBD1. J lost 6 bases, V lost 2 bases, and 13 bases had no gene match. The CDR3 contains 17 residues. Germline assignment: CDR1 SNHLY and CDR2 FYNNEI. CDR3 protein: CASSEFALAQGGQPQHF. As DNA, the CDR3 is TGTGCCAGCAGTGAATTTGCTCTCGCGCAGGGGGGTCAGCCCCAGCATTTT. Supplemented by reference TRBV2 and TRBJ1-5, the full variable domain reads EPEVTQTPSHQVTQMGQEVILRCVPISNHLYFYWYRQILGQKVEFLVSFYNNEISEKSEIFDDQFSVERPDGSNFTLKIRSTKLEDSAMYFCASSEFALAQGGQPQHFGDGTRLSIL.

The rearrangement uses TRBV6-5 and TRBJ2-1; the D is unclear. Deletions cut 5 bases from V and 0 bases from J, with 11 bases between. The length of the CDR3 is 15 residues. Germline values: CDR1 MNHEY, CDR2 SVGAGI. CDR3 nucleotides: TGTGCCAGCAGTCTCATCCCTGGCTCCTACAATGAGCAGTTCTTC. Its protein is CASSLIPGSYNEQFF.